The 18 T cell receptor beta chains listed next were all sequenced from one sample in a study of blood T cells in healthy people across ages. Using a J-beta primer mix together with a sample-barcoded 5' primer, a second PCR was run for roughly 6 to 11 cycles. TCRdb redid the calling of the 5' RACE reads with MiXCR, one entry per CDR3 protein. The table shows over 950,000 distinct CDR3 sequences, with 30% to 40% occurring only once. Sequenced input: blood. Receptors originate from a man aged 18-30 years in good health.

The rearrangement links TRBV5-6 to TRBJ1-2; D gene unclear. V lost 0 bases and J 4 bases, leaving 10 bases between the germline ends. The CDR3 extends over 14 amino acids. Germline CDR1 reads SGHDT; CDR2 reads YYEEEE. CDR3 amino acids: CASSLENSPYGYTF. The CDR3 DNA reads TGTGCCAGCAGCTTGGAGAATTCACCCTATGGCTACACCTTC.

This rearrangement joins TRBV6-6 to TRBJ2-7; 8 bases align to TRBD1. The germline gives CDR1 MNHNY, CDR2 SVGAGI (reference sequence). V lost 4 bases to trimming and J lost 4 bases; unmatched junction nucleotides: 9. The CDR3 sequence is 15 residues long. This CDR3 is CASSSPGTGDYEQYF. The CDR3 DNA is TGTGCCAGCAGTTCCCCCGGGACAGGAGATTACGAGCAGTACTTC.

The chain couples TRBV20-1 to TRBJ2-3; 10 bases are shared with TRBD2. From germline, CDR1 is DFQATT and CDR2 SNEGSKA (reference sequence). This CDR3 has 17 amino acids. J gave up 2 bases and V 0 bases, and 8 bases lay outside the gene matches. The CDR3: CSARDLSGGPHTDTQYF. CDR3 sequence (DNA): TGCAGTGCTAGAGATCTTAGCGGGGGGCCACACACAGATACGCAGTATTTT.

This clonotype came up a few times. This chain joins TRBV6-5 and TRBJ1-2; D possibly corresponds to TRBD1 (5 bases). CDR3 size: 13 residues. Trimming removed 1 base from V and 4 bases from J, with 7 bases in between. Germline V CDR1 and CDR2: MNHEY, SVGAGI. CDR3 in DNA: TGTGCCAGCAGTTACTGGGGACTCTATGGCTACACCTTC. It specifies CASSYWGLYGYTF.

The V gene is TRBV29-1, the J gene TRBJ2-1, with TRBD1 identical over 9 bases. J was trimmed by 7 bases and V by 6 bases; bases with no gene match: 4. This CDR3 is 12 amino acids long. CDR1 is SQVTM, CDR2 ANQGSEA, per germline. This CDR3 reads CSVDRGGNEQFF. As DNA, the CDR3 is TGCAGCGTGGACAGGGGAGGGAATGAGCAGTTCTTC.

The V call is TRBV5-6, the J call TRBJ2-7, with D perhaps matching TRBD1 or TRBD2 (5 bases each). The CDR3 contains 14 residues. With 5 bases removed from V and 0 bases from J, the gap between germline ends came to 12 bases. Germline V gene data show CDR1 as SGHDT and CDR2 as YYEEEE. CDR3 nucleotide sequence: TGTGCCAGCAGGGGGGACCGAAGCTCCTACGAGCAGTACTTC. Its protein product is CASRGDRSSYEQYF.

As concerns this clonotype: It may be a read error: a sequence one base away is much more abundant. DNA of the CDR3: TGTGCCAGCAGTTACGACTTCCCCGACGGGGGTAAGCACGAGCAGTACTTC. Encoded protein: CASSYDFPDGGKHEQYF. The gene calls are TRBV6-2 or TRBV6-3 and TRBJ2-7; a weak D match, TRBD2 (6 bases). CDR1 MNHEY and CDR2 SVGEGT come from the germline V gene. CDR3 length equals 17 residues. V was pared by 2 bases and J by 5 bases, with 22 bases between.

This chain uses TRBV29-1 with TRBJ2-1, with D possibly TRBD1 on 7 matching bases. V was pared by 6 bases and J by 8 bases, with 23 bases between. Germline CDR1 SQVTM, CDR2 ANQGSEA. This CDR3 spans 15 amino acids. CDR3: CSVPLVRGVADEQFF. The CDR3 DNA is TGCAGCGTCCCCCTGGTCAGGGGGGTCGCAGATGAGCAGTTCTTC.

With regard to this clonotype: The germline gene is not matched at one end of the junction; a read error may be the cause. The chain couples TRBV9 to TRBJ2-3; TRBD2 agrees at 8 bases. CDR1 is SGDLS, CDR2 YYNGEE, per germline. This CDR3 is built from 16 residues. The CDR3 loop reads CASSVKERGPTDTRYF. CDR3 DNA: TGTGCCAGCAGCGTTAAGGAGCGGGGGCCCACAGATACGCGGTATTTT.

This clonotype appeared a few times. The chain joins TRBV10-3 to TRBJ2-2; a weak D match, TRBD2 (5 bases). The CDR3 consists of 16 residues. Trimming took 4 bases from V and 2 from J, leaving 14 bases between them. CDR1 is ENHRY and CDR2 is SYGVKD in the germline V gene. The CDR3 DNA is TGTGCCATCAGTGCGATTTCCGCGGGTAACACCGGGGAGCTGTTTTTT. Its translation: CAISAISAGNTGELFF.

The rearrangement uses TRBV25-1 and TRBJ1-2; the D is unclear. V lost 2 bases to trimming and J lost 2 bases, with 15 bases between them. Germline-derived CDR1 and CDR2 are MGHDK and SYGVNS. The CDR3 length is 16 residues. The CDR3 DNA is TGTGCCAGCAGTGAAGGAGTCGGGCAGCTCAACTATGGCTACACCTTC. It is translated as CASSEGVGQLNYGYTF.

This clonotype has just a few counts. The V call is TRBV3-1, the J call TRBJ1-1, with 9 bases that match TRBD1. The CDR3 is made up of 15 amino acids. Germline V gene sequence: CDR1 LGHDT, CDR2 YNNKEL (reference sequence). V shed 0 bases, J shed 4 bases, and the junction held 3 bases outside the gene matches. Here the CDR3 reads CASSQDVDRGTEAFF. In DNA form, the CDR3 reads TGTGCCAGCAGCCAAGATGTGGACAGGGGCACTGAAGCTTTCTTT.

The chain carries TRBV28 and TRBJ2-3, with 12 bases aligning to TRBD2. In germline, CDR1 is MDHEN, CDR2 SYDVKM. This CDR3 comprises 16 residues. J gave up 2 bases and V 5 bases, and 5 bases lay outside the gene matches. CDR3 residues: CASSHLAGGTTDTQYF. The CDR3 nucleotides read TGTGCCAGCAGTCACCTAGCGGGGGGGACCACAGATACGCAGTATTTT.

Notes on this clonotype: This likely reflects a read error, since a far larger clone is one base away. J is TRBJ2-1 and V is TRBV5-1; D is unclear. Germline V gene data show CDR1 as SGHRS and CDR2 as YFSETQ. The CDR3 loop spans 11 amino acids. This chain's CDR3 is CASSSSNAQFF. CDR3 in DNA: TGCGCCAGCAGCTCGTCTAATGCGCAGTTCTTC. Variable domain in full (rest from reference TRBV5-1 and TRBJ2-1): KAGVTQTPRYLIKTRGQQVTLSCSPISGHRSVSWYQQTPGQGLQFLFEYFSETQRNKGNFPGRFSGRQFSNSRSEMNVSTLELGDSALYLCASSSSNAQFFGPGTRLTVL.

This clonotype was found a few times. The CDR3 is CASSAGTVNTGELFF. The DNA for the CDR3 is TGTGCCAGCAGTGCCGGGACGGTGAACACCGGGGAGCTGTTTTTT. The chain links TRBV9 to TRBJ2-2; D may correspond to TRBD1 or TRBD2 (5 bases each). This CDR3 comprises 15 residues. V dropped 5 bases and J dropped 1 base, with 12 bases sitting between them. The germline V gene encodes CDR1 SGDLS and CDR2 YYNGEE.

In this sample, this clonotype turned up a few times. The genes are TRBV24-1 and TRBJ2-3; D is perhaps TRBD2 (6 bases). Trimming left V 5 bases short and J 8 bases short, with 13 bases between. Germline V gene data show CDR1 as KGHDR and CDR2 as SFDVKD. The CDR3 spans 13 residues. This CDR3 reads CATSAGDSGTQYF. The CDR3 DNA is TGTGCCACCAGTGCCGGGGACTCTGGTACGCAGTATTTT.

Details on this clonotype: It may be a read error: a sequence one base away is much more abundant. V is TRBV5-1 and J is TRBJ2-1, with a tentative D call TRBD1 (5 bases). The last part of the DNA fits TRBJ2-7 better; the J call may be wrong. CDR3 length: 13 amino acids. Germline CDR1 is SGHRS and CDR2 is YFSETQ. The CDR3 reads CASTHTLDNEQYF. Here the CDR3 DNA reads TGCGCCAGCACCCATACATTGGACAATGAGCAGTACTTC.

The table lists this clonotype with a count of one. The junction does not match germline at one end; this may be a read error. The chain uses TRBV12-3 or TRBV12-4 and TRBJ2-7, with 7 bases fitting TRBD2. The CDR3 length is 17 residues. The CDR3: CTSSLTSRGRVSYEQYF. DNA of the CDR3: TGTACCAGCAGTCTAACCTCCCGGGGGAGGGTTTCCTACGAGCAGTACTTC.